These 10 T cell receptor beta chains were sequenced from one sample in a study of beta chain features in type 1 diabetes. Sequenced material consisted of expressed TCRB transcripts (all of the isolated RNA was reverse transcribed). Using immunoSEQ multiplex PCR, the repertoire was profiled, and TCRdb retains in-frame clones only, with some absent. The data hold hundreds of thousands of clones, with 9.6% observed a single time. Input material: naive CD4+ T cells from blood. The receptors come from a woman under 30 in good health.

This clone was recorded a few times. DNA for the CDR3: TGTGCCTGGAGAGGAGCCGGAGCTTTCTTT. This sequence encodes CAWRGAGAFF. V and J are TRBV30 and TRBJ1-1; D gene ambiguous. From germline, CDR1 is GTSNPN and CDR2 SVGIG (reference sequence). The length of the CDR3 is 10 residues. Trimming shortened V by 3 bases and J by 10 bases, and 9 bases separated the two germline ends.

The chain has TRBV7-9 and TRBJ1-1; 8 nucleotides line up with TRBD1. V shed 2 bases, J shed 9 bases, and the junction held 8 bases outside the gene matches. CDR1 is SEHNR, CDR2 FQNEAQ, per germline (reference sequence). CDR3 length: 14 amino acids. CDR3 coding DNA: TGTGCCAGCAGCTTACCCAAAAGCAGGGGGCAAGCTTTCTTT. Translation: CASSLPKSRGQAFF.

Only a few counts were recorded for this clone. The CDR3 is CASSRRQGHNEKLFF. The CDR3 nucleotides read TGTGCCAGCAGCCGGAGACAGGGGCATAATGAAAAACTGTTTTTT. The gene calls are TRBV5-4 and TRBJ1-4, with 8 bases that match TRBD1. The CDR3 extends over 15 amino acids. The germline V gene encodes CDR1 SGHNT and CDR2 YYREEE (reference sequence). J gave up 4 bases and V 4 bases, and 6 bases lay outside the gene matches. Together with reference TRBV5-4 and TRBJ1-4, the CDR3 gives the full variable domain: ETGVTQSPTHLIKTRGQQVTLRCSSQSGHNTVSWYQQALGQGPQFIFQYYREEENGRGNFPPRFSGLQFPNYSSELNVNALELDDSALYLCASSRRQGHNEKLFFGSGTQLSVL.

V is TRBV18 and J is TRBJ2-7; 9 positions agree with TRBD2. CDR1 is KGHSH, CDR2 LQKENI, per germline. Trimming removed 3 bases from V and 7 bases from J; junction bases left unmatched: 10. This CDR3 region has 15 residues. CDR3 loop: CASSPGIAGAREQYF. The CDR3 DNA reads TGTGCCAGCTCACCTGGAATAGCGGGAGCCCGAGAGCAGTACTTC.

The chain has TRBV6-5 and TRBJ1-2; 8 bases align to TRBD1. Per the germline V gene, CDR1 is MNHEY and CDR2 is SVGAGI. The CDR3 totals 13 residues. Trimming took 10 bases from V and 2 from J; bases not matched to a gene: 6. DNA of the CDR3: TGTGCCACCGGGGACAGGATAAACTATGGCTACACCTTC. Its protein is CATGDRINYGYTF.

The rearrangement joins TRBV5-1 to TRBJ2-7, with D possibly being TRBD1 (6 bases). The germline gives CDR1 SGHRS, CDR2 YFSETQ. The CDR3 contains 13 residues. V gave up 2 bases and J gave up 7 bases, with 13 bases separating them. The DNA for the CDR3 is TGCGCCAGCAGCTTATCCGGGACACAGGAGCAGTACTTC. This translates into CASSLSGTQEQYF.

The chain links TRBV19 to TRBJ1-2; D possibly corresponds to TRBD1 (6 bases). The germline CDR1 and CDR2 sequences are LNHDA and SQIVND (reference sequence). The V gene lost 2 bases and the J gene lost 5 bases, with 9 bases spanning the gap. The CDR3 has 13 amino acids. CDR3 nucleotides: TGTGCCAGTAGTATAAACAGGGATTATGGCTACACCTTC. Protein product: CASSINRDYGYTF.

This clone was counted between two and nine times. The chain joins TRBV5-6 to TRBJ1-5; unclear D gene. V lost 1 base and J 7 bases, leaving 12 bases between the germline ends. Looked up from germline, CDR1 is SGHDT and CDR2 is YYEEEE. The CDR3 has 14 amino acids. The CDR3 coding sequence is TGTGCCAGCAGCTTGTCCGGCGAGAGGCAGCCCCAGCATTTT. Translation: CASSLSGERQPQHF.

V gene TRBV19 combines with J gene TRBJ2-7; D possibly corresponds to TRBD1 (6 bases). The V end was cut by 5 bases, the J end by 6 bases, with 17 bases between. Germline V lookup: CDR1 LNHDA, CDR2 SQIVND (reference sequence). The CDR3 covers 14 residues. CDR3 amino acids: CASSPKQGFAEQYF. The DNA of the CDR3 is TGTGCCAGTAGTCCAAAACAGGGTTTCGCCGAGCAGTACTTC. Variable domain in full (rest from reference TRBV19 and TRBJ2-7): DGGITQSPKYLFRKEGQNVTLSCEQNLNHDAMYWYRQDPGQGLRLIYYSQIVNDFQKGDIAEGYSVSREKKESFPLTVTSAQKNPTAFYLCASSPKQGFAEQYFGPGTRLTVT.

The V call is TRBV2, the J call TRBJ1-2; 9 nucleotides line up with TRBD1. This CDR3 region has 15 residues. Trimming cost V 4 bases and J 3 bases; bases outside gene matches: 6. Germline V gene sequence: CDR1 SNHLY, CDR2 FYNNEI. In DNA, the CDR3 is TGTGCCAGCAGTGGGGGGACAGGGAGCGACTATGGCTACACCTTC. It is translated as CASSGGTGSDYGYTF.